These 26 T cell receptor beta chains came from one sample sequenced in a study of control samples from healthy donors and cancer patients. The method was immunoSEQ multiplex PCR; TCRdb's version includes in-frame clones alone and lacks a portion of them. The data hold fewer than 200,000 clones, with just over 95% observed a single time. The source material was blood. These receptors all stem from a woman aged 25 to 39 in good health.

The CDR3 region is CASSQQGATNEKLFF. CDR3 bases: TGTGCCAGCAGCCAACAGGGGGCAACTAATGAAAAACTGTTTTTT. The chain recombines TRBV28 with TRBJ1-4; TRBD1 agrees at 8 bases. The CDR3 loop spans 15 amino acids. CDR1 and CDR2 (germline): MDHEN, SYDVKM. With V trimmed by 6 bases and J by 0 bases, 3 bases remained unmatched.

The rearrangement joins TRBV7-9 to TRBJ2-7, with TRBD1 matching over 7 bases. CDR3 length: 14 amino acids. Germline assignment: CDR1 SEHNR and CDR2 FQNEAQ (reference sequence). V lost 5 bases to trimming and J lost 4 bases; unmatched junction nucleotides: 8. The CDR3 DNA is TGTGCCAGCAGCGCAAGACAGGGACAGTACGAGCAGTACTTC. Translation gives CASSARQGQYEQYF.

This clone was seen a single time. CDR3 bases: TGTGCCAGCAGCTTAGGACAGGGGGCGTTTCAGCCCCAGCATTTT. Encoded protein: CASSLGQGAFQPQHF. The chain joins TRBV7-9 to TRBJ1-5, with 10 bases lining up with TRBD1. The CDR3 totals 15 residues. The germline V gene has CDR1 SEHNR and CDR2 FQNEAQ (reference sequence). Germline trimming cut 1 base from V and 6 bases from J; bases unmatched to any gene: 3. The whole variable domain, remainder taken from reference TRBV7-9 and TRBJ1-5, is DTGVSQNPRHKITKRGQNVTFRCDPISEHNRLYWYRQTLGQGPEFLTYFQNEAQLEKSRLLSDRFSAERPKGSFSTLEIQRTEQGDSAMYLCASSLGQGAFQPQHFGDGTRLSIL.

The gene calls are TRBV30 and TRBJ2-3, with TRBD2 identical over 9 bases. J gave up 4 bases and V 1 base, and 3 bases lay outside the gene matches. CDR3 length: 14 amino acids. Per the germline V gene, CDR1 is GTSNPN and CDR2 is SVGIG (reference sequence). DNA for the CDR3: TGTGCCTGGAGTGCAGGACTAGCGCCAGATACGCAGTATTTT. Translating gives CAWSAGLAPDTQYF.

The CDR3 region has the DNA TGTGCCAGCAGCTTTGGGGGGCCCCTCATGGATGAGCAGTTCTTC. Its protein is CASSFGGPLMDEQFF. The J gene is TRBJ2-1, the V gene TRBV7-9, with D perhaps TRBD1 or TRBD2 (6 bases each). Germline V gene lookup returns CDR1 SEHNR and CDR2 FQNEAQ (reference sequence). V was clipped by 3 bases and J by 8 bases, with 17 bases between them. This CDR3 is 15 amino acids long.

The V call is TRBV6-4, the J call TRBJ1-1, with 11 bases aligning to TRBD1. The V segment lost 6 bases and the J segment 4 bases; nucleotides outside the gene matches: 4. The germline gives CDR1 MRHNA, CDR2 SNTAGT. The CDR3 runs to 14 residues. CDR3 protein: CASSGGQGVTEAFF. The CDR3 DNA reads as TGTGCCAGCAGCGGGGGACAGGGGGTCACTGAAGCTTTCTTT.

The CDR3 sequence is CASSLDWNYEQYF. The CDR3 bases are TGTGCCAGCAGCTTGGATTGGAACTACGAGCAGTACTTC. This chain joins TRBV5-8 and TRBJ2-7; the D is unclear. Trimming left V 0 bases short and J 3 bases short, with 7 bases between. Germline-derived CDR1 and CDR2 are SGHTS and YDEGEE. The CDR3 totals 13 residues. The whole variable domain, remainder taken from reference TRBV5-8 and TRBJ2-7, is EAGVTQSPTHLIKTRGQQATLRCSPISGHTSVYWYQQALGLGLQFLLWYDEGEERNRGNFPPRFSGRQFPNYSSELNVNALELEDSALYLCASSLDWNYEQYFGPGTRLTVT.

The rearrangement links TRBV6-1 to TRBJ1-4, with a weak D call TRBD1 (6 bases). V was clipped by 3 bases and J by 6 bases, with 14 bases between them. Per the germline V gene, CDR1 is MNHNS and CDR2 is SASEGT. This CDR3 has 15 amino acids. CDR3 amino acids: CASSDVGGHYEKLFF. The CDR3 DNA follows: TGTGCCAGCAGTGATGTGGGGGGCCACTATGAAAAACTGTTTTTT.

A remark on this clone: This sample also contains other DNA sequences that code for the same CDR3. The chain combines TRBV5-1 with TRBJ2-5, with D unclear. V lost 3 bases, J lost 2 bases, and 2 bases lay in between. Germline V gene sequence: CDR1 SGHRS, CDR2 YFSETQ. The CDR3 loop spans 11 amino acids. The CDR3 spells CASSSQETQYF. The CDR3 coding sequence is TGCGCCAGCAGCTCGCAAGAGACCCAGTACTTC. Drawing the rest from reference TRBV5-1 and TRBJ2-5, the complete variable domain is KAGVTQTPRYLIKTRGQQVTLSCSPISGHRSVSWYQQTPGQGLQFLFEYFSETQRNKGNFPGRFSGRQFSNSRSEMNVSTLELGDSALYLCASSSQETQYFGPGTRLLVL.

The genes are TRBV7-8 and TRBJ1-3; TRBD1 matches at 7 bases. The CDR3 consists of 14 residues. Germline values: CDR1 SGHVS, CDR2 FQNEAQ. V lost 3 bases, J lost 3 bases, and 2 bases stayed unmatched. As DNA, the CDR3 is TGTGCCAGCAGCTTTCGGACAGGTGGAAACACCATATATTTT. Protein: CASSFRTGGNTIYF.

The rearrangement links TRBV14 to TRBJ1-2; D not certain. This CDR3 has 14 amino acids. Germline assignment: CDR1 SGHDN and CDR2 FVKESK. The germline V and J ends were trimmed by 5 bases and 1 base, with 11 bases remaining between them. CDR3 sequence reads: CASSMRSINYGYTF. In nucleotides, the CDR3 is TGTGCCAGCAGCATGCGGTCTATTAACTATGGCTACACCTTC.

The chain employs TRBV27 and TRBJ1-1; the match to TRBD1 covers 7 bases. Per germline, CDR1 MNHEY and CDR2 SMNVEV (reference sequence). CDR3 length: 14 residues. The junction had 3 bases not matched to a gene; V was cut back by 5 bases and J by 0 bases. In DNA, the CDR3 is TGTGCCAGCAGTAGGGACAGTCTGAACACTGAAGCTTTCTTT. Its protein product is CASSRDSLNTEAFF.

The V gene is TRBV7-9, the J gene TRBJ2-7; 9 nucleotides match TRBD2. The CDR3 length is 14 residues. The germline V gene has CDR1 SEHNR and CDR2 FQNEAQ (reference sequence). Trimming removed 4 bases from V and 3 bases from J; junction bases left unmatched: 4. DNA for the CDR3: TGTGCCAGCAGCTCACCTAGCGGGGACTACGAGCAGTACTTC. Protein product: CASSSPSGDYEQYF.

This clone was counted a single time. V is TRBV7-9 and J is TRBJ2-7; 8 nucleotides match TRBD1. Losses at the gene ends were 5 bases for V and 5 bases for J; bases not matched to a gene: 14. The CDR3 has 16 residues. The germline gives CDR1 SEHNR, CDR2 FQNEAQ (reference sequence). This CDR3 reads CASSPISGRGRNEQYF. Written as DNA, the CDR3 is TGTGCCAGCAGCCCCATTAGCGGCAGGGGGCGGAACGAGCAGTACTTC.

The rearrangement links TRBV18 to TRBJ2-7, with 8 bases aligning to TRBD2. J was trimmed by 4 bases and V by 3 bases; bases with no gene match: 8. The CDR3 extends over 15 amino acids. Germline CDR1 is KGHSH and CDR2 is LQKENI. The CDR3 sequence: CASSPRGGRSYEQYF. CDR3 nucleotide sequence: TGTGCCAGCTCACCGCGGGGCGGGAGGTCGTACGAGCAGTACTTC.

This rearrangement joins TRBV19 to TRBJ2-7; D is uncertain. V lost 1 base and J 3 bases, leaving 13 bases between the germline ends. Germline V gives CDR1 LNHDA, CDR2 SQIVND (reference sequence). This CDR3 is built from 15 residues. CDR3 nucleotides: TGTGCCAGTAGTATAGCTCCCGGTAGGGTCTACGAGCAGTACTTC. Amino acid sequence: CASSIAPGRVYEQYF.

The rearrangement uses TRBV6-5 and TRBJ1-5; D is uncertain. V gave up 6 bases and J gave up 6 bases, with 9 bases separating them. The CDR3 is made up of 12 amino acids. Germline lookup yields CDR1 MNHEY and CDR2 SVGAGI. CDR3 coding DNA: TGTGCCAGCAGCTCCCCGGGTCAGCCCCAGCATTTT. This codes for CASSSPGQPQHF.

The rearrangement uses TRBV28 and TRBJ2-3; TRBD2 matches at 9 bases. Unmatched junction bases numbered 3, after V lost 5 bases and J lost 6 bases. CDR1 and CDR2 from the germline V gene are MDHEN and SYDVKM. The CDR3 is 13 amino acids. The CDR3 DNA is TGTGCCAGCAGTGAGAGCGGGAGGGATACGCAGTATTTT. Translation gives CASSESGRDTQYF.

The chain recombines TRBV30 with TRBJ1-2; TRBD1 aligns across 7 bases. J lost 1 base, V lost 2 bases, and 16 bases had no gene match. This CDR3 is built from 18 residues. Germline-derived CDR1 and CDR2 are GTSNPN and SVGIG (reference sequence). This CDR3 is CAWSYGRGLDRSNYGYTF. The CDR3 DNA is TGTGCCTGGAGTTATGGGAGAGGCCTGGACAGGAGTAACTATGGCTACACCTTC.

The chain is built from TRBV5-1 and TRBJ2-1, with 10 bases fitting TRBD2. CDR1 SGHRS and CDR2 YFSETQ come from the germline V gene. V trimming: 4 bases; J trimming: 6 bases; junction bases outside the gene matches: 13. The CDR3 consists of 17 residues. The CDR3 loop reads CASSPTSGKGLGNEQFF. CDR3 DNA: TGCGCCAGCAGCCCCACTAGCGGGAAAGGGCTGGGCAATGAGCAGTTCTTC.

Concerning this clone: This sample includes further DNA sequences coding for the same CDR3. This sequence joins TRBV6-5 and TRBJ1-1; possible D gene TRBD1, 6 bases. Trimming took 6 bases from V and 0 from J, leaving 8 bases between them. CDR1 is MNHEY and CDR2 is SVGAGI in the germline V gene. The CDR3 is made up of 13 amino acids. This chain's CDR3 is CASRGQLNTEAFF. CDR3 nucleotide sequence: TGTGCCAGCAGAGGACAGTTGAACACTGAAGCTTTCTTT.

The chain couples TRBV28 to TRBJ1-6; TRBD1 agrees at 7 bases. V was clipped by 2 bases and J by 7 bases; unmatched bases: 5. CDR3 length: 15 amino acids. Germline lookup yields CDR1 MDHEN and CDR2 SYDVKM. CDR3 region: CASSLRGLGNSPLHF. The CDR3 DNA follows: TGTGCCAGCAGTTTAAGGGGGCTGGGGAATTCACCCCTCCACTTT.

V usage is TRBV5-1 and J usage is TRBJ2-2; 10 nucleotides align to TRBD2. The CDR3 covers 15 residues. Trimming took 1 base from V and 7 from J; bases not matched to a gene: 4. Germline CDR1 and CDR2: SGHRS and YFSETQ. The CDR3 protein is CASSLTLAGDGELFF. CDR3 coding DNA: TGCGCCAGCAGCTTGACGCTAGCGGGAGACGGGGAGCTGTTTTTT. The variable domain in full, with the rest retrieved from reference TRBV5-1 and TRBJ2-2, is KAGVTQTPRYLIKTRGQQVTLSCSPISGHRSVSWYQQTPGQGLQFLFEYFSETQRNKGNFPGRFSGRQFSNSRSEMNVSTLELGDSALYLCASSLTLAGDGELFFGEGSRLTVL.

This rearrangement joins TRBV7-9 to TRBJ2-1; 10 bases agree with TRBD1. V was pared by 4 bases and J by 1 base, with 7 bases of the junction left unmatched. This CDR3 comprises 17 residues. Looked up from germline, CDR1 is SEHNR and CDR2 is FQNEAQ (reference sequence). The CDR3 DNA follows: TGTGCCAGCAGCTCCCGGACAGGGGGTGAGTCCTACAATGAGCAGTTCTTC. Protein sequence: CASSSRTGGESYNEQFF.

The chain links TRBV2 to TRBJ1-1; 7 positions match TRBD1. CDR3 length equals 16 residues. Germline values: CDR1 SNHLY, CDR2 FYNNEI. J was trimmed by 1 base and V by 3 bases; bases with no gene match: 8. Here the CDR3 reads CASSDPPGQANTEAFF. Written as DNA, the CDR3 is TGTGCCAGCAGTGACCCCCCCGGACAGGCGAACACTGAAGCTTTCTTT.

The chain is built from TRBV7-2 and TRBJ2-7; 11 bases fit TRBD2. This CDR3 has 14 residues. Germline CDR1 reads SGHTA; CDR2 reads FQGNSA. J lost 10 bases, V lost 5 bases, and 10 bases had no gene match. The CDR3 sequence: CASSRSGTSGSQYF. The CDR3 nucleotides are TGTGCCAGCAGCCGCTCGGGGACTAGCGGCTCACAGTACTTC. Based on the CDR3 plus reference TRBV7-2 and TRBJ2-7, the full variable domain is GAGVSQSPSNKVTEKGKDVELRCDPISGHTALYWYRQSLGQGLEFLIYFQGNSAPDKSGLPSDRFSAERTGGSVSTLTIQRTQQEDSAVYLCASSRSGTSGSQYFGPGTRLTVT.